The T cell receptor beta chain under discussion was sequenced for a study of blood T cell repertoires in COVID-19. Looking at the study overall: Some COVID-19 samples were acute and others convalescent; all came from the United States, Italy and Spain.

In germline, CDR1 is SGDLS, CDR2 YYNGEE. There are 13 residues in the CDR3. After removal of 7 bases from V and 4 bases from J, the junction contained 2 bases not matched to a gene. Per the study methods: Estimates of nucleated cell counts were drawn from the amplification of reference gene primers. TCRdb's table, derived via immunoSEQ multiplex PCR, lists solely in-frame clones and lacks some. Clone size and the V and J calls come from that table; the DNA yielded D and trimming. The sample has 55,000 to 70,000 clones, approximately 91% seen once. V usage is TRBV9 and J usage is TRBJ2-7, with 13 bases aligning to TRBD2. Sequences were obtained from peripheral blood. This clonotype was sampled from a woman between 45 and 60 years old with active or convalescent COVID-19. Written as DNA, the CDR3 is TGTGCCAGCGGGGGACTAGCGGGATACGAGCAGTACTTC. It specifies CASGGLAGYEQYF. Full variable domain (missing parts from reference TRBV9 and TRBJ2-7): DSGVTQTPKHLITATGQRVTLRCSPRSGDLSVYWYQQSLDQGLQFLIQYYNGEERAKGNILERFSAQQFPDLHSELNLSSLELGDSALYFCASGGLAGYEQYFGPGTRLTVT.